This TCR beta chain was captured in a study of shared clonotypes between healthy human individuals. TCRdb's copy holds only in-frame clones and misses some; the assay was immunoSEQ multiplex PCR. The table records around 300,000 clones, over 75% of them present only once. The CDR3 consists of 15 residues. V shed 6 bases, J shed 3 bases, and the junction held 8 bases outside the gene matches. Germline assignment: CDR1 WSHSY and CDR2 SAAADI. The chain has TRBV10-2 and TRBJ1-5; 7 bases map to TRBD1. Specimen: memory CD8+ T cells sorted from blood. Subset described: CD45RO+ cells pooled with CCR7-negative TemRA cells. This receptor was obtained from a young man in good health. The CDR3 DNA reads TGCGCCAGCAGCTCCGGGACAGCAAACAATCAGCCCCAGCATTTT. Protein product: CASSSGTANNQPQHF.